These T cell receptor beta chains were read from a single sample in a study of response to subunit inactivated influenza vaccine. TCRdb recomputed calls from the RT-PCR reads with MiXCR, one row per CDR3 protein. The table lists roughly 700,000 distinct CDR3 sequences, approximately 14% of them singletons. The sequenced sample was PBMCs from blood, obtained less than 15 days before vaccination. The receptors were gathered from a man aged 45-65 years who received an inactivated influenza vaccine. The CDR3 runs from the conserved cysteine through the conserved F or W. The D gene is left open where the match is weak. Clone size appears in some rows only: once, few, many, or a class for an expanded clone.

NA	TRBV20-1	11	TRBJ2-5	few	TGCAGTGCTAGTTCCAGTGGGACCCAGTACTTC	CSASSSGTQYF
NA	TRBV7-6	15	TRBJ1-5	NA	TGTGCCAGCAGCCCCCAGCAGGGGTCGAATCAGCCCCAGCATTTT	CASSPQQGSNQPQHF
TRBD2	TRBV2	17	TRBJ2-2	NA	TGTGCCAGCAGTAGCGGACTAGCGGGAGGATGGACCGGGGAGCTGTTTTTT	CASSSGLAGGWTGELFF
NA	TRBV7-2	14	TRBJ1-1	few	TGTGCCAGCAGCTTATATGGGACCCTGTTAGGAGCTTTCTTT	CASSLYGTLLGAFF
NA	TRBV27	15	TRBJ1-1	NA	TGTGCCACCATGACCACGGGTAAAGGTGTGACTGAAGCTTTCTTT	CATMTTGKGVTEAFF
TRBD2	TRBV7-9	15	TRBJ2-7	many	TGTGCCAGCAGCTTAGAGGGACTAGCGGCTAACGAGCAGTACTTC	CASSLEGLAANEQYF
TRBD1	TRBV29-1	15	TRBJ1-3	NA	TGCAGCGCCCGGGACAGGGGACTCTCTGGAAACACCATATATTTT	CSARDRGLSGNTIYF
NA	TRBV27	13	TRBJ1-2	NA	TGTGCCAGCAGTTTCGCAGGGGATGACGGCTACACCTTC	CASSFAGDDGYTF
TRBD2	TRBV7-2	15	TRBJ2-5	NA	TGTGCCAGCAGCCCCGAATATGGGGGACTAGCTCCTCGGGGATTC	CASSPEYGGLAPRGF
NA	TRBV6-5	16	TRBJ1-4	many	TGTGCCAGCAGTTACTCAGGCAGGGTCGAAAATGAAAAACTGTTTTTT	CASSYSGRVENEKLFF
NA	TRBV4-3	13	TRBJ2-1	NA	TGCGCCAGCAGCCAGTCATGGGACAATGAGCAGTTCTTC	CASSQSWDNEQFF
NA	TRBV5-1	14	TRBJ1-2	few	TGCGCCAGCAGCGGAGACAGCCCCTTCTATGGCTACACCTTC	CASSGDSPFYGYTF
TRBD1	TRBV5-1	15	TRBJ2-5	many	TGCGCCAGCAGCTTGGCGGGACAGGGACAAGAGACCCAGTACTTC	CASSLAGQGQETQYF
TRBD2	TRBV12-3/TRBV12-4	15	TRBJ2-2	many	TGTGCCAGCAGTTTGGGACTAGCGGGGTTTGGGGAGCTGTTTTTT	CASSLGLAGFGELFF
NA	TRBV27	17	TRBJ2-3	once	TGTGCCAGCAGTTTAGAAGGCTCCCGGGGTTTCACAGATACGCAGTATTTT	CASSLEGSRGFTDTQYF
NA	TRBV12-3/TRBV12-4	16	TRBJ1-1	NA	TGTGCCAGCAGTTTCCCCCGTTCCTCCGGATTCAATGAAGCTTTCTTT	CASSFPRSSGFNEAFF
NA	TRBV20-1	15	TRBJ2-5	few	TGCAGTGCTAGAGTATGGGATGAGGCTCAAGAGACCCAGTACTTC	CSARVWDEAQETQYF
NA	TRBV7-9	15	TRBJ2-2	NA	TGTGCCAGCAGCCTATTGAGGCCCCAACCGGCGGAGCTGTTTTTT	CASSLLRPQPAELFF
NA	TRBV6-4	13	TRBJ2-1	few	TGTGCCAGCAGTGAACTCGGTGGGTATGAGCAGTTCTTC	CASSELGGYEQFF
TRBD1	TRBV27	15	TRBJ1-2	many	TGTGCCAGCAGTTTATCGTGGACAGGGGGTTATGGCTACACCTTC	CASSLSWTGGYGYTF
TRBD2	TRBV6-5	17	TRBJ2-5	NA	TGTGCCAGCAGTTACGGGAGACTAGCGGGGGATCAAGAGACCCAGTACTTC	CASSYGRLAGDQETQYF
TRBD1	TRBV5-1	16	TRBJ2-3	few	TGCGCCAGCTCCCGACTAATACAGGGGACCGCAGATACGCAGTATTTT	CASSRLIQGTADTQYF
TRBD1	TRBV5-5	16	TRBJ1-2	few	TGTGCCAGCAGCTTGGCGACAGGGGGGGTGATCTATGGCTACACCTTC	CASSLATGGVIYGYTF
TRBD1	TRBV5-4	14	TRBJ2-7	few	TGTGCCAGCAGCTTCGACAGGGGGCGGTACGAGCAGTACTTC	CASSFDRGRYEQYF
TRBD1	TRBV7-2	13	TRBJ2-1	NA	TGTGCCAGCAGCGGCAACAGGGGTAATGAGCAGTTCTTC	CASSGNRGNEQFF
NA	TRBV4-3	14	TRBJ2-1	many	TGCGCCAGCAGAGGACAGAGCTCCTACAATGAGCAGTTCTTC	CASRGQSSYNEQFF
TRBD1	TRBV28	14	TRBJ2-7	NA	TGTGCCAGCAGGTGGACAGGGGGGTCCTACGAGCAGTACTTC	CASRWTGGSYEQYF
NA	TRBV2	12	TRBJ2-5	NA	TGTGCCAGCCGGGACAATCAAGAGACCCAGTACTTC	CASRDNQETQYF
NA	TRBV28	15	TRBJ1-2	many	TGTGCCAGCAGTTTACCCCGGACCACCGGGGGTGGCTACACCTTC	CASSLPRTTGGGYTF
NA	TRBV27	16	TRBJ2-5	NA	TGTGCCAGCAGTGCGTCCGAGACACCTCTCCAAGAGACCCAGTACTTC	CASSASETPLQETQYF
NA	TRBV20-1	13	TRBJ1-1	NA	TGCAGTGCTAGGACGCCGATGAACACTGAAGCTTTCTTT	CSARTPMNTEAFF
TRBD1	TRBV5-1	13	TRBJ2-7	few	TGCGCCAGCAGCCGGGACAGGAGCAACGAGCAGTACTTC	CASSRDRSNEQYF
NA	TRBV7-2	14	TRBJ1-5	few	TGTGCCAGTGGGCCGGGGACTGGGAGGTCGCCCCAGCATTTT	CASGPGTGRSPQHF
NA	TRBV7-9	13	TRBJ1-6	few	TGTGCCAGCAGCGGAGGACCTGATTCACCCCTCCACTTT	CASSGGPDSPLHF
NA	TRBV7-2	17	TRBJ2-5	few	TGTGCCAGCAGCTTAGCATCAGGGTCGGGGTACCAAGAGACCCAGTACTTC	CASSLASGSGYQETQYF
NA	TRBV7-2	15	TRBJ2-2	few	TGTGCCAGCACCGTCTTGCAGATTTTAACCGGGGAGCTGTTTTTT	CASTVLQILTGELFF
NA	TRBV2	15	TRBJ2-2	few	TGTGCCAGCAAGTTTGGGGGTGTGGACACCGGGGAGCTGTTTTTT	CASKFGGVDTGELFF
NA	TRBV15	16	TRBJ1-4	few	TGTGCCACCAGCAGAGGAGTAGGAACCTTCCATGAAAAACTGTTTTTT	CATSRGVGTFHEKLFF
TRBD2	TRBV7-2	16	TRBJ2-1	NA	TGTGCCAGCAGCCCTATAGCGGGGGCAACCTACAATGAGCAGTTCTTC	CASSPIAGATYNEQFF
NA	TRBV29-1	12	TRBJ2-7	NA	TGCAGCGTTAGGGACAATGCCTACGAGCAGTACTTC	CSVRDNAYEQYF
NA	TRBV9	16	TRBJ2-3	NA	TGTGCCAGCAGCCTCCTGAGACATTCCCGCACAGATACGCAGTATTTT	CASSLLRHSRTDTQYF
TRBD2	TRBV28	16	TRBJ2-7	NA	TGTGCCAGCAGTTTTGGCACTAGCGGGAGGTCCTACGAGCAGTACTTC	CASSFGTSGRSYEQYF
NA	TRBV25-1	14	TRBJ2-7	NA	TGTGCCAGCAGTGACGTCGGCAGGAGGTACGAGCAGTACTTC	CASSDVGRRYEQYF
NA	TRBV27	14	TRBJ2-7	NA	TGTGCCAGCACCAGCTACAGGGCCTCCTACGAGCAGTACTTC	CASTSYRASYEQYF
NA	TRBV6-5	17	TRBJ2-1	few	TGTGCCAGCAGTTACGCTTTTCAGGCCCAGCTCGGCAATGAGCAGTTCTTC	CASSYAFQAQLGNEQFF
TRBD1	TRBV5-1	16	TRBJ2-1	few	TGCGCCAGCAGCTTGGTAGGGACAGGGGTCTACAATGAGCAGTTCTTC	CASSLVGTGVYNEQFF
TRBD1	TRBV20-1	13	TRBJ1-5	NA	TGCAATGCCCGGACAGGCCTAAGGGCTGCCCAGCATTTT	CNARTGLRAAQHF
TRBD1	TRBV5-1	17	TRBJ2-6	NA	TGCGCCAGCAGCTTAAGGACAGGATACTCTGGGGCCAACGTCCTGACTTTC	CASSLRTGYSGANVLTF
NA	TRBV20-1	13	TRBJ2-7	many	TGCAGTGCTCTTTTTGGACTACCCTACGAGCAGTACTTC	CSALFGLPYEQYF
TRBD2	TRBV2	17	TRBJ2-1	few	TGTGCCAGCAGAGCCGGTAGCCTAGCGGGAAAGTACAATGAGCAGTTCTTC	CASRAGSLAGKYNEQFF
NA	TRBV7-9	15	TRBJ2-2	few	TGTGCCAGCAACTATCCCGGACAAGGGACCGGGGAGCTGTTTTTT	CASNYPGQGTGELFF
NA	TRBV5-6	12	TRBJ1-2	few	TGTGCCAGCAGCTTGCTGAGCTATGGCTACACCTTC	CASSLLSYGYTF
NA	TRBV28	19	TRBJ2-6	few	TGTGCCAGCAGTCCCTCGACCGGGACGGCTCCCTCTGGGGCCAACGTCCTGACTTTC	CASSPSTGTAPSGANVLTF
NA	TRBV20-1	15	TRBJ1-5	NA	TGCAGTGCTAGACTCCACGGGGGCGGCAATCAGCCCCAGCATTTT	CSARLHGGGNQPQHF
NA	TRBV7-9	15	TRBJ2-2	NA	TGTGCCAGCAGCTTTATCGGGAGCGGCACCGGGGAGCTGTTTTTT	CASSFIGSGTGELFF
NA	TRBV12-3/TRBV12-4	13	TRBJ2-1	NA	TGTGCCAGCAGTTTGAAAGCGTGGGGTGAGCAGTTCTTC	CASSLKAWGEQFF
NA	TRBV29-1	14	TRBJ2-7	few	TGCAGCGCCGATACCGGGACTCAAAGAGACGAGCAGTACTTC	CSADTGTQRDEQYF
NA	TRBV24-1	14	TRBJ2-1	NA	TGTGCCACCAGTGGCTGGGAGGCCTACAATGAGCAGTTCTTC	CATSGWEAYNEQFF
NA	TRBV6-2/TRBV6-3	14	TRBJ2-7	NA	TGTGCCAGCAGCGGGATAGCGCCCACCTACGAGCAGTACTTC	CASSGIAPTYEQYF